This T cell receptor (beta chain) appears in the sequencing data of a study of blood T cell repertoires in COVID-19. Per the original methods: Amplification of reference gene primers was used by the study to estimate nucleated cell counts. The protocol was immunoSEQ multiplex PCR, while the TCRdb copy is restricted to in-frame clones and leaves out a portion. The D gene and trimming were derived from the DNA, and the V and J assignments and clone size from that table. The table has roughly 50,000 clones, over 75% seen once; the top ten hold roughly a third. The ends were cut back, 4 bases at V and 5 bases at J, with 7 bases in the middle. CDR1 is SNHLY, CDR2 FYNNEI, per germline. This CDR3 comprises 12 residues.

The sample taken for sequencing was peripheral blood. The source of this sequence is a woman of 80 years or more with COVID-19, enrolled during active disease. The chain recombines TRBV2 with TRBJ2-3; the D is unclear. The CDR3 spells CASSGLEDTQYF. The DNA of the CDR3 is TGTGCCAGCAGTGGTTTAGAAGATACGCAGTATTTT.